This T cell receptor beta chain was sequenced for a study of cytomegalovirus exposure and HLA in healthy donors. Study-level results: Some 150 TCR beta chains were listed as cytomegalovirus-associated.

In the PCR, 60 Vbeta and 13 Jbeta primers were used. The data were produced by immunoSEQ multiplex PCR, yet TCRdb's version contains in-frame clones alone and is incomplete. The sample totals tens of thousands of clones; its top ten clones hold almost 4%. As regards this clone: The target antigen is unknown.

Per germline, CDR1 MNHNY and CDR2 SVGAGI (reference sequence). The CDR3 runs 14 residues. V was clipped by 5 bases and J by 8 bases; unmatched bases: 9. Specimen: PBMCs. This clonotype was obtained from a male donor in good health and CMV-seronegative. The V gene is TRBV6-6, the J gene TRBJ1-2, with 9 bases matching TRBD1. CDR3 amino acids: CASSPGQGQTGYTF. CDR3 bases: TGTGCCAGCAGTCCCGGACAGGGGCAGACGGGCTACACCTTC.